The source of this T cell receptor (beta chain) is a study of CD8+ T cells in alopecia areata. Turning to the study itself: Oral tofacitinib (5 to 10 mg twice daily) was administered to treated patients.

In germline, CDR1 is SGHAT, CDR2 FQNNGV. The CDR3 loop spans 16 amino acids. The junction had 10 bases not matched to a gene; V was cut back by 4 bases and J by 2 bases. Extracted from the samples, RNA was reverse transcribed into cDNA to serve as the sequencing template. The method was immunoSEQ multiplex PCR; TCRdb's version includes in-frame clones alone and lacks a portion of them. The sample has approximately 280,000 clones; 55% to 70% are singletons. As for treatment: oral pan-JAK inhibitor, 5-10 mg twice daily. The specimen comprised CD4+ T cells sorted from blood, sampled at week 24, from a patient treated with tofacitinib. This TCR was recovered from a human donor with alopecia areata. The chain couples TRBV11-2 to TRBJ2-5; 7 bases fit TRBD2. The CDR3, as DNA: TGTGCCAGCAGCTCGTTGGGGCGGGGAGGGCAAGAGACCCAGTACTTC. Its protein product is CASSSLGRGGQETQYF.